This T cell receptor beta chain emerged from a study of beta chain features in type 1 diabetes. As for the study in general: All samples combined gave fewer than 110 million sorted cells for examination.

To note about this clone: As yet, its antigen is unknown.

A single heparinised blood sample, averaging about 120 mL, was obtained per donor. The study's findings and limits: Equally in patients and controls, shorter templates might have been favored by PCR. Because the template was cDNA, high-expressing cells might be over-represented. The study found moderately but significantly shorter TCRB CDR3s in all four CD4+ subsets of Type 1 diabetes patients.

The CDR3 is 15 amino acids. Germline CDR1 is SNHLY and CDR2 is FYNNEI. The V segment lost 6 bases and the J segment 5 bases; nucleotides outside the gene matches: 11. Since all of the isolated RNA was reverse transcribed, expressed TCRB transcripts were what got sequenced. The table came from immunoSEQ multiplex PCR; TCRdb's copy has only in-frame clones and leaves some out. The sample has about 150,000 clones; approximately 13% are singletons. The clonotype comes from a man aged 18-30 years with type 1 diabetes. Sequenced material: central memory CD4+ T cells from blood. The V and J genes are TRBV2 and TRBJ2-7, with 9 bases that match TRBD1. CDR3 bases: TGTGCCAGCAGGAGGGCCGGGACAGGGATCCACGAGCAGTACTTC. Residues: CASRRAGTGIHEQYF.